One and the same sample provided the 14 T cell receptor beta chains below, sequenced in a study of T cell responses to AZD1222 COVID-19 vaccine. The protocol was immunoSEQ multiplex PCR, while the TCRdb copy is restricted to in-frame clones and leaves out a portion. The repertoire consists of 90,000 to 100,000 clones, with 70% to 90% occurring once and the leading ten covering less than 3.5%. Sequenced material: peripheral blood, taken on day 0 of AZD1222 vaccination. The receptors come from an adult in good health.

This CDR3 reads CASSHPGQGAGNYNEQFF. CDR3 DNA: TGTGCCAGCAGCCATCCCGGTCAGGGGGCGGGGAACTACAATGAGCAGTTCTTC. The chain employs TRBV11-2 and TRBJ2-1, with 8 positions matching TRBD1. V shed 5 bases, J shed 3 bases, and the junction held 15 bases outside the gene matches. This CDR3 comprises 18 residues. Germline V CDR1 and CDR2: SGHAT, FQNNGV.

The rearrangement links TRBV2 to TRBJ1-5, with 7 bases matching TRBD1. V lost 2 bases, J lost 1 base, and 5 bases stayed unmatched. Germline CDR1 SNHLY, CDR2 FYNNEI. This CDR3 comprises 16 residues. CDR3 residues: CASSELQGTSNQPQHF. In DNA form, the CDR3 reads TGTGCCAGCAGTGAATTACAGGGGACGAGCAATCAGCCCCAGCATTTT.

The J gene is TRBJ2-6, the V gene TRBV19, with D possibly matching TRBD1 (5 bases). Germline assignment: CDR1 LNHDA and CDR2 SQIVND (reference sequence). V was clipped by 6 bases and J by 2 bases, with 14 bases between them. CDR3 size: 16 residues. The CDR3 sequence is CASRGQGSAGANVLTF. In DNA form, the CDR3 reads TGTGCCAGTAGAGGGCAGGGAAGTGCTGGGGCCAACGTCCTGACTTTC.

The CDR3 is CASSISVQSNYGYTF. In nucleotides, the CDR3 is TGTGCCAGTAGTATTTCAGTACAGTCTAACTATGGCTACACCTTC. This rearrangement joins TRBV19 to TRBJ1-2, with D hard to call. There are 15 residues in the CDR3. V lost 3 bases to trimming and J lost 0 bases, with 11 bases between them. Germline V gene data show CDR1 as LNHDA and CDR2 as SQIVND (reference sequence).

This chain links TRBV25-1 with TRBJ1-6; D gene ambiguous. Trimming took off 1 base at V and 7 bases at J, with 8 bases between the two ends. CDR1 MGHDK and CDR2 SYGVNS come from the germline V gene. The CDR3 runs to 14 residues. The CDR3 loop reads CASSELSENSPLHF. The CDR3 DNA reads TGTGCCAGCAGTGAATTAAGCGAGAATTCACCCCTCCACTTT. The full variable domain, with the rest looked up from reference TRBV25-1 and TRBJ1-6, is EADIYQTPRYLVIGTGKKITLECSQTMGHDKMYWYQQDPGMELHLIHYSYGVNSTEKGDLSSESTVSRIRTEHFPLTLESARPSHTSQYLCASSELSENSPLHFGNGTRLTVT.

The chain uses TRBV3-1 (or the pseudogene TRBV3-2) and TRBJ2-3; tentative D call: TRBD2 (6 bases). CDR1 is LGHDT and CDR2 is YNNKEL in the germline V gene (reference sequence). This CDR3 spans 13 amino acids. V lost 2 bases and J lost 4, with 7 bases in between. This CDR3 is CASSQWEADTQYF. CDR3 nucleotides: TGTGCCAGCAGCCAATGGGAGGCAGATACGCAGTATTTT.

The V gene is TRBV6-6, the J gene TRBJ1-3, with 11 bases lining up with TRBD1. Trimming took 5 bases from V and 3 from J; bases not matched to a gene: 9. Germline V gene data show CDR1 as MNHNY and CDR2 as SVGAGI (reference sequence). The CDR3 spans 17 residues. DNA for the CDR3: TGTGCCAGCAGTCGATCACGGACAGGGGGCCATGGAAACACCATATATTTT. This sequence encodes CASSRSRTGGHGNTIYF.

The chain is built from TRBV29-1 and TRBJ1-1; no firm D call. The CDR3 has 14 residues. V was shortened by 1 base and J by 1 base, with 10 bases between the two germline ends. Germline-derived CDR1 and CDR2 are SQVTM and ANQGSEA. CDR3 in amino acids: CSVEVGLGNTEAFF. Written as DNA, the CDR3 is TGCAGCGTTGAAGTGGGATTGGGGAACACTGAAGCTTTCTTT.

V and J are TRBV7-9 and TRBJ1-4; D may be TRBD1 (6 bases). Germline V gene lookup returns CDR1 SEHNR and CDR2 FQNEAQ (reference sequence). The CDR3 spans 16 residues. V lost 6 bases, J lost 0 bases, and 14 bases lay in between. This chain's CDR3 is CASSPGQSATNEKLFF. The CDR3 nucleotides read TGTGCCAGCAGTCCCGGACAGTCTGCAACTAATGAAAAACTGTTTTTT.

The CDR3 spells CASSLYRWNEQFF. The CDR3 DNA sequence: TGTGCCAGCAGCCTATACCGGTGGAATGAGCAGTTCTTC. The chain recombines TRBV7-2 with TRBJ2-1, with unresolved D. The CDR3 runs 13 residues. The germline gives CDR1 SGHTA, CDR2 FQGNSA. Trimming pared 5 bases from V and 7 bases from J, leaving 12 bases between. The full variable domain, in which reference TRBV7-2 and TRBJ2-1 provide the parts outside the CDR3, is GAGVSQSPSNKVTEKGKDVELRCDPISGHTALYWYRQSLGQGLEFLIYFQGNSAPDKSGLPSDRFSAERTGGSVSTLTIQRTQQEDSAVYLCASSLYRWNEQFFGPGTRLTVL.

The CDR3 spells CASSEGGLASGELFF. In DNA form, the CDR3 reads TGTGCCAGCAGCGAGGGGGGACTAGCCTCCGGGGAGCTGTTTTTT. This chain links TRBV9 with TRBJ2-2; 9 bases fit TRBD2. The junction had 6 bases not matched to a gene; V was cut back by 3 bases and J by 6 bases. The germline V gene encodes CDR1 SGDLS and CDR2 YYNGEE. The CDR3 has 15 residues. Filled out from reference TRBV9 and TRBJ2-2, the complete variable domain reads DSGVTQTPKHLITATGQRVTLRCSPRSGDLSVYWYQQSLDQGLQFLIQYYNGEERAKGNILERFSAQQFPDLHSELNLSSLELGDSALYFCASSEGGLASGELFFGEGSRLTVL.

The J gene is TRBJ1-1, the V gene TRBV3-1 (or the pseudogene TRBV3-2); 10 bases fit TRBD1. Germline assignment: CDR1 LGHDT and CDR2 YNNKEL (reference sequence). This CDR3 comprises 17 residues. V lost 4 bases, J lost 4 bases, and 12 bases stayed unmatched. CDR3 amino acids: CASSPGLRDRGPTEAFF. The CDR3 DNA is TGTGCCAGCAGCCCTGGCTTGCGGGACAGGGGACCCACTGAAGCTTTCTTT.

V is TRBV21-1 and J is TRBJ2-1. TRBV21-1 has pseudogene status. The CDR3 length is 16 residues. The DNA for the CDR3 is TGTGCCAGCAGCTCAGCCCCGCGCAGCTCCTACAATGAGCAGTTCTTC. Translated, it gives CASSSAPRSSYNEQFF.

This chain joins TRBV6-5 and TRBJ2-3; TRBD2 is a possible D gene (6 bases). Trimming left V 2 bases short and J 7 bases short, with 16 bases between. The germline CDR1 and CDR2 sequences are MNHEY and SVGAGI. CDR3 length: 15 residues. The CDR3 bases are TGTGCCAGCAGTTACAGGGTGGGAGGTGCGAATACGCAGTATTTT. Its protein product is CASSYRVGGANTQYF.